A selection of T cell receptor beta chains follows, all from one sample in a study of early T cells in non-severe SARS-CoV-2 infection. TCRdb analysed the 5' RACE reads with MiXCR anew, one entry per CDR3 protein. The data contain about 48,000 distinct CDR3 sequences, roughly 5.7% of them singletons. Sequenced material: whole blood, taken at baseline. The receptors shown here come from an adult who was a healthcare worker with PCR-confirmed SARS-CoV-2 infection or an uninfected control (not recorded which). The CDR3 runs from the conserved cysteine through the conserved F or W. A D gene is named only where the DNA matches it firmly. Not all rows give a size; the values are once, few, many and, for expanded clones, a class.

j_call clone_size cdr3_length v_call d_call cdr3_nt cdr3_aa
TRBJ1-2 many 13 TRBV2 NA TGTGCCAGCAGTGAAGGACGGCGATATGGCTACACCTTC CASSEGRRYGYTF
TRBJ2-5 many 14 TRBV27 NA TGTGCCAGCAGTTCAGCGCTAGGGCCAGAGACCCAGTACTTC CASSSALGPETQYF
TRBJ1-5 many 17 TRBV15 TRBD1 TGTGCCACCAGTATGGACAGGGTCGATTATAGCAATCAGCCCCAGCATTTT CATSMDRVDYSNQPQHF
TRBJ2-7 few 13 TRBV28 NA TGTGCCGGGGGAGGGGGCGGATCGCACGAGCAGTACTTC CAGGGGGSHEQYF
TRBJ1-1 few 11 TRBV6-1 NA TGTGCATTATCCAGGGGAACTGAAGCTTTCTTT CALSRGTEAFF
TRBJ2-7 NA 13 TRBV20-1 NA TGCAGTGCTAGATACCCTCGGGGGCACGAGCAGTACTTC CSARYPRGHEQYF
TRBJ2-3 many 19 TRBV28 TRBD2 TGTGCCACCCGGAGGACTAGCGGGAGAAGTCCCCTCGGCACAGATACGCAGTATTTT CATRRTSGRSPLGTDTQYF
TRBJ2-7 many 13 TRBV28 TRBD1 TGTGCCAGCAGCCGGGACAGCTTTGGGGAGCAGTACTTC CASSRDSFGEQYF
TRBJ2-1 few 15 TRBV27 TRBD1 TGTGCCAGCAGTCTAAGACAGGGCGCCTACAATGAGCAGTTCTTC CASSLRQGAYNEQFF
TRBJ2-7 many 15 TRBV11-1 NA TGTGCCAGCAGCCCATTAGGCGGGATCTCCTACGAGCAGTACTTC CASSPLGGISYEQYF
TRBJ2-3 many 16 TRBV4-1 TRBD2 TGCGCCAGCAGTCGTGGGACTAGCGGCCCCACAGATACGCAGTATTTT CASSRGTSGPTDTQYF
TRBJ1-1 many 14 TRBV29-1 NA TGCAGCGGAACCCCCCGGGCGATGAACACTGAAGCTTTCTTT CSGTPRAMNTEAFF
TRBJ2-6 many 20 TRBV28 NA TGTGCCAGCAGTTTCTCCCCCTGGGTCTGGGGAAGCTCTGGGGCCAACGTCCTGACTTTC CASSFSPWVWGSSGANVLTF
TRBJ2-1 few 18 TRBV7-6 TRBD2 TGTGCCAGCAGCTGGAGCGTAGCGGGTGTCAGCTCCTACAATGAGCAGTTCTTC CASSWSVAGVSSYNEQFF
TRBJ2-6 many 16 TRBV6-5 NA TGTGCCAGCAGTTACTCCGGAAATTCGGGGGCCAACGTCCTGACTTTC CASSYSGNSGANVLTF
TRBJ1-5 many 17 TRBV27 NA TGTGCCAGCAGTTTATCAATCCGGGCAGGAGGAGATCAGCCCCAGCATTTT CASSLSIRAGGDQPQHF
TRBJ1-4 many 13 TRBV20-1 NA TGCAGTGCGAGCTGGGAATTAGGTGAAAAACTGTTTTTT CSASWELGEKLFF
TRBJ2-7 few 15 TRBV3-1 TRBD2 TGTGCCAGCAGAAAGGACTATAGCGGGAGATACGAGCAGTACTTC CASRKDYSGRYEQYF
TRBJ2-5 many 15 TRBV20-1 NA TGCAGTGCTAGCTCGGGGAGCGTGGTCTCTGAGACCCAGTACTTC CSASSGSVVSETQYF
TRBJ2-2 many 16 TRBV5-1 TRBD2 TGCGCCAGCAGCCTTAGCGGGAGGGCGAACACCGGGGAGCTGTTTTTT CASSLSGRANTGELFF
TRBJ1-1 NA 14 TRBV18 NA TGTGCCAGCTCACCACCAGGAACAGGGACTGAAGCTTTCTTT CASSPPGTGTEAFF
TRBJ2-6 many 15 TRBV2 NA TGTGCCAGCAGTGGGGCATTCTCTGGGGCCAACGTCCTGACTTTC CASSGAFSGANVLTF